Listed below are T cell receptor beta chains from one sample, sequenced in a study of blood T cell repertoires in COVID-19. Some clones are missing from TCRdb's copy, which holds only in-frame ones; the method was immunoSEQ multiplex PCR. The data contain 85,000 to 95,000 clones, around 87% of them singletons. Sequencing was carried out using peripheral blood. These receptors all come from a woman aged 80 or older with acute or convalescent COVID-19. Each CDR3 is given with its conserved first and last residue. The order of the fields is V gene, J gene, clone size, D gene, CDR3 protein, CDR3 DNA. A D gene is named only where the DNA matches it firmly. Clone sizes are given selectively: once, few, many, or a class where the clone is expanded.

TRBV7-2,TRBJ2-1,NA,TRBD2,CASSLALAGGTWFF,TGTGCCAGCAGCTTAGCTTTAGCGGGGGGGACGTGGTTCTTC
TRBV7-9,TRBJ2-1,NA,NA,CATAGGIYNEQFF,TGTGCCACCGCAGGGGGGATCTACAATGAGCAGTTCTTC
TRBV5-6,TRBJ2-5,NA,NA,CASSLTRSETQYF,TGTGCCAGCAGCCTGACTAGATCGGAGACCCAGTACTTC
TRBV7-3,TRBJ2-1,NA,NA,CASSPIPASVQFF,TGTGCCAGCAGCCCCATCCCGGCTAGCGTACAGTTCTTC
TRBV5-1,TRBJ1-1,NA,NA,CASSFADKNTEAFF,TGCGCCAGCAGCTTCGCAGATAAGAACACTGAAGCTTTCTTT
TRBV27,TRBJ1-1,NA,NA,CASSRGQSGEAFF,TGTGCCAGCAGTAGAGGACAGAGTGGTGAAGCTTTCTTT
TRBV3-1/TRBV3-2,TRBJ2-2,NA,NA,CASSQVRYTGELFF,TGTGCCAGCAGCCAAGTTCGGTACACCGGGGAGCTGTTTTTT
TRBV3-1/TRBV3-2,TRBJ2-6,once,NA,CASSQELAGVFSGANVLTF,TGTGCCAGCAGCCAAGAGTTGGCAGGGGTCTTCTCTGGGGCCAACGTCCTGACTTTC
TRBV2,TRBJ2-1,NA,TRBD1,CASKRQGINNEQFF,TGTGCCAGCAAGAGACAGGGGATCAACAATGAGCAGTTCTTC
TRBV7-2,TRBJ2-2,once,NA,CASSANRATGELFF,TGTGCCAGCAGCGCGAACAGAGCCACCGGGGAGCTGTTTTTT
TRBV30,TRBJ1-1,NA,NA,CAWISKGDTEAFF,TGTGCCTGGATCTCAAAGGGGGACACTGAAGCTTTCTTT
TRBV7-2,TRBJ2-2,NA,TRBD1,CASSPPGQGFRELFF,TGTGCCAGCAGCCCCCCGGGACAGGGTTTTAGGGAGCTGTTTTTT
TRBV19,TRBJ1-4,NA,NA,CASSIKNRSNEKLFF,TGTGCCAGTAGTATAAAGAACAGAAGTAATGAAAAACTGTTTTTT
TRBV6-1,TRBJ1-5,NA,NA,CASSDERGGNQPQHF,TGTGCCAGCAGTGACGAGCGGGGAGGGAATCAGCCCCAGCATTTT
TRBV6-5,TRBJ1-1,NA,NA,CASRAGTANTEAFF,TGTGCCAGCAGGGCCGGAACAGCGAACACTGAAGCTTTCTTT
TRBV5-6,TRBJ2-1,NA,TRBD2,CASRFNSGGNEQFF,TGTGCCAGCAGGTTTAATTCGGGGGGGAATGAGCAGTTCTTC
TRBV5-8,TRBJ1-2,NA,TRBD1,CASSIQGAYYGYTF,TGTGCCAGCAGCATACAGGGGGCTTACTATGGCTACACCTTC
TRBV27,TRBJ1-2,NA,NA,CASSPIGRGYGYTF,TGTGCCAGCAGTCCTATTGGGAGGGGCTATGGCTACACCTTC
TRBV6-6,TRBJ2-1,NA,TRBD2,CASTPGLAGEHEQFF,TGTGCCAGCACCCCCGGACTAGCGGGAGAACATGAGCAGTTCTTC
TRBV11-3,TRBJ2-7,NA,TRBD1,CASSGGTGGYEQYF,TGTGCCAGCAGCGGCGGGACAGGGGGTTACGAGCAGTACTTC
TRBV5-4,TRBJ2-1,NA,TRBD2,CASSPRLAGDNEQFF,TGTGCCAGCAGCCCGAGACTAGCGGGGGACAATGAGCAGTTCTTC
TRBV6-5,TRBJ2-7,NA,TRBD1,CASSRQGEWEQYF,TGTGCCAGCAGTCGACAGGGGGAGTGGGAGCAGTACTTC
TRBV5-1,TRBJ1-6,NA,TRBD1,CASSPTGQGADLFSPLHF,TGCGCCAGCAGCCCGACCGGACAGGGCGCCGACCTGTTTTCACCCCTCCACTTT
TRBV5-1,TRBJ2-6,NA,NA,CASSAGQNSGANVLTF,TGCGCCAGCAGCGCGGGACAGAACTCTGGGGCCAACGTCCTGACTTTC
TRBV18,TRBJ1-1,NA,NA,CASSPLGEATEAFF,TGTGCCAGCTCACCACTCGGGGAAGCCACTGAAGCTTTCTTT
TRBV19,TRBJ2-5,NA,NA,CASSIQGTQETQYF,TGTGCCAGTAGTATCCAGGGGACCCAAGAGACCCAGTACTTC
TRBV7-2,TRBJ2-6,NA,NA,CASSLFPRGANVLTF,TGTGCCAGCAGCTTATTCCCGCGAGGGGCCAACGTCCTGACTTTC
TRBV13,TRBJ2-1,NA,TRBD1,CASSPTQGVAASEQFF,TGTGCCAGCAGCCCTACACAGGGGGTGGCGGCCAGTGAGCAGTTCTTC
TRBV5-1,TRBJ1-2,NA,NA,CASSSGLQGYTF,TGCGCCAGCAGCTCGGGACTACAAGGCTACACCTTC
TRBV5-5,TRBJ1-3,once,TRBD1,CASSLIRQGALSTGNTIYF,TGTGCCAGCAGCTTGATCCGACAGGGGGCTCTCTCAACTGGAAACACCATATATTTT
TRBV6-1,TRBJ2-2,NA,TRBD1,CASSDQGAGELFF,TGTGCCAGCAGTGATCAGGGGGCCGGGGAGCTGTTTTTT
TRBV29-1,TRBJ2-7,NA,NA,CSVRPSQRDNYEQYF,TGCAGCGTTCGACCCTCCCAGCGGGACAACTACGAGCAGTACTTC
TRBV2,TRBJ1-1,NA,TRBD1,CASRLDRVAFF,TGTGCCAGCAGGCTGGACAGGGTAGCTTTCTTT
TRBV5-6,TRBJ2-3,NA,NA,CASSLGHTQYF,TGTGCCAGCAGCTTGGGGCATACGCAGTATTTT
TRBV3-1/TRBV3-2,TRBJ1-6,NA,NA,CASSHWGGSYNSPLHF,TGTGCCAGCAGCCACTGGGGAGGGTCCTATAATTCACCCCTCCACTTT
TRBV30,TRBJ2-3,NA,NA,CAWALSLNPTRADTQYF,TGTGCCTGGGCACTTTCTTTAAATCCTACGAGGGCAGATACGCAGTATTTT
TRBV30,TRBJ1-1,NA,TRBD1,CAWNGQGGTEAFF,TGTGCCTGGAACGGACAGGGGGGGACTGAAGCTTTCTTT